One sample yielded the 27 T cell receptor beta chains listed below, sequenced in a study of OX40 agonist ivuxolimab in advanced cancers. Clones were sequenced by immunoSEQ multiplex PCR, and TCRdb holds only the in-frame ones, with some missing. Among roughly 72,000 clones, over 70% were seen once, and the ten largest hold 5%. Specimen: CD4+ or CD8+ T cells sorted from blood, collected in a trial of the OX40 agonist ivuxolimab. The receptor set was obtained from an adult with an advanced solid tumor such as melanoma, head and neck, liver or kidney cancer.

The gene calls are TRBV6-5 and TRBJ2-7; D might be TRBD1 (5 bases). Looked up from germline, CDR1 is MNHEY and CDR2 is SVGAGI. The germline V and J ends were trimmed by 2 bases and 3 bases, with 11 bases remaining between them. The CDR3 runs 14 residues. The CDR3 loop reads CASSYTTGFYEQYF. The DNA for the CDR3 is TGTGCCAGCAGTTACACCACAGGATTCTACGAGCAGTACTTC.

This clone was detected once. This rearrangement joins TRBV10-3 to TRBJ2-7, with D perhaps given as TRBD1 or TRBD2 (5 bases each). Germline CDR1 and CDR2: ENHRY and SYGVKD. The ends were cut back, 4 bases at V and 1 base at J, with 17 bases in the middle. The CDR3 totals 16 residues. CDR3 residues: CAISVVPGGVSYEQYF. In nucleotides, the CDR3 is TGTGCCATCAGTGTTGTCCCTGGGGGAGTATCCTACGAGCAGTACTTC.

In this sample, this clone turned up a few times. The chain carries TRBV18 and TRBJ2-1; TRBD2 matches at 9 bases. V was pared by 2 bases and J by 5 bases, with 4 bases of the junction left unmatched. The CDR3 runs to 15 residues. Germline lookup yields CDR1 KGHSH and CDR2 LQKENI. CDR3 nucleotide sequence: TGTGCCAGCTCACCATTGACTAGCGGCAACAATGAGCAGTTCTTC. It is translated as CASSPLTSGNNEQFF.

The genes are TRBV6-4 and TRBJ1-1, with a possible D match to TRBD1 (6 bases). Germline assignment: CDR1 MRHNA and CDR2 SNTAGT. Trimming cost V 5 bases and J 2 bases, with 12 bases left between them. This CDR3 comprises 14 residues. This CDR3 is CASSPGQTNTEAFF. CDR3 DNA: TGTGCCAGCAGTCCGGGACAAACAAACACTGAAGCTTTCTTT.

V gene TRBV5-4 combines with J gene TRBJ1-1; a possible D gene is TRBD1 (5 bases). Between the trimmed V and J ends, which lost 2 bases and 7 bases, there was a span of 15 bases. Germline V gives CDR1 SGHNT, CDR2 YYREEE (reference sequence). There are 14 residues in the CDR3. Here the CDR3 DNA reads TGTGCCAGCAGCTTAGATCTGGGACGGGGTGAAGCTTTCTTT. Amino acids: CASSLDLGRGEAFF.

The V call is TRBV7-2, the J call TRBJ1-1; TRBD1 agrees at 10 bases. CDR3 length equals 16 residues. CDR1 SGHTA and CDR2 FQGNSA come from the germline V gene. The J segment lost 2 bases and the V segment lost 4 bases, leaving 7 bases of the junction unmatched. The CDR3 DNA is TGTGCCAGCAGCTCGCGAGGGACAGGGGATAACACTGAAGCTTTCTTT. This sequence encodes CASSSRGTGDNTEAFF.

This clone appeared a single time. The chain combines TRBV19 with TRBJ1-2; a weak D match, TRBD1 (6 bases). The CDR3 runs 17 residues. V lost 5 bases to trimming and J lost 0 bases, with 19 bases between them. CDR1 and CDR2 (germline): LNHDA, SQIVND (reference sequence). CDR3 residues: CASSYGGALLPNYGYTF. CDR3 DNA: TGTGCCAGTAGTTATGGGGGGGCGCTTTTACCTAACTATGGCTACACCTTC.

The chain employs TRBV5-4 and TRBJ2-7; D gene uncertain. The V gene's germline CDR1 is SGHNT and CDR2 YYREEE (reference sequence). Between the trimmed V and J ends, which lost 1 base and 5 bases, there was a span of 13 bases. The CDR3 loop spans 14 amino acids. This CDR3 is CASSLRSGIDEQYF. The CDR3 DNA reads as TGTGCCAGCAGCTTGAGGTCAGGTATAGACGAGCAGTACTTC. The full variable domain, in which reference TRBV5-4 and TRBJ2-7 provide the parts outside the CDR3, is ETGVTQSPTHLIKTRGQQVTLRCSSQSGHNTVSWYQQALGQGPQFIFQYYREEENGRGNFPPRFSGLQFPNYSSELNVNALELDDSALYLCASSLRSGIDEQYFGPGTRLTVT.

The chain has TRBV4-1 and TRBJ2-1; D possibly uses TRBD1 or TRBD2 (5 bases each). The CDR3 spans 13 residues. V dropped 4 bases and J dropped 7 bases, with 11 bases sitting between them. Germline CDR1 MGHRA, CDR2 YSYEKL. The CDR3 region has the DNA TGCGCCAGCAGCCGGGACCTATTGAATGAGCAGTTCTTC. It yields the protein CASSRDLLNEQFF.

The chain links TRBV6-6 to TRBJ2-1; D tentatively fits TRBD1 or TRBD2 (5 bases each). The CDR3 length is 15 residues. The V gene's germline CDR1 is MNHNY and CDR2 SVGAGI (reference sequence). V lost 6 bases and J lost 5, with 17 bases in between. The CDR3, as DNA: TGTGCCAGCAGCTATCAGGGAGTCGGTAACAATGAGCAGTTCTTC. It specifies CASSYQGVGNNEQFF.

The chain recombines TRBV6-5 with TRBJ2-2, with 7 bases lining up with TRBD1. This CDR3 is 15 amino acids long. The ends lost 5 bases at V and 1 base at J; junction bases unmatched: 4. The germline gives CDR1 MNHEY, CDR2 SVGAGI. This chain's CDR3 is CASSRQGVNTGELFF. The CDR3 nucleotides read TGTGCCAGCAGTCGCCAGGGGGTGAACACCGGGGAGCTGTTTTTT.

This clone was recorded a few times. V and J are TRBV5-6 and TRBJ1-2; no reliable D call. The length of the CDR3 is 13 residues. Trimming left V 0 bases short and J 8 bases short, with 11 bases between. The germline V gene encodes CDR1 SGHDT and CDR2 YYEEEE. As DNA, the CDR3 is TGTGCCAGCAGCTTGGCCGGGAATCAGGGCTACACCTTC. It is translated as CASSLAGNQGYTF.

The chain combines TRBV2 with TRBJ1-5, with a weak D call TRBD1 (5 bases). V was trimmed by 4 bases and J by 3 bases, leaving 7 bases between them. CDR1 and CDR2 from the germline V gene are SNHLY and FYNNEI. The CDR3 contains 13 residues. In DNA, the CDR3 is TGTGCCAGCAGTGTAGGGGACAATCAGCCCCAGCATTTT. This translates into CASSVGDNQPQHF.

V and J are TRBV5-1 and TRBJ2-7; 7 bases line up with TRBD1. The CDR3 is made up of 13 amino acids. V was clipped by 3 bases and J by 5 bases; unmatched bases: 5. Germline CDR1 reads SGHRS; CDR2 reads YFSETQ. CDR3 nucleotide sequence: TGCGCCAGCAGCTCCACGACAGGGAACGAGCAGTACTTC. Protein product: CASSSTTGNEQYF.

This chain joins TRBV7-6 and TRBJ1-4; 8 bases fit TRBD1. This CDR3 contains 17 residues. Germline trimming cut 2 bases from V and 4 bases from J; bases unmatched to any gene: 9. Germline CDR1 SGHVS, CDR2 FNYEAQ. The CDR3 DNA sequence: TGTGCCAGCAGCTTACAGGGGGCCTCCTTCAGTAATGAAAAACTGTTTTTT. This encodes CASSLQGASFSNEKLFF.

The V and J genes are TRBV5-1 and TRBJ2-2; 9 bases map to TRBD2. CDR3 length: 17 residues. V was clipped by 4 bases and J by 2 bases; unmatched bases: 9. Germline CDR1 and CDR2: SGHRS and YFSETQ. As DNA, the CDR3 is TGCGCCAGCAGCCCGCGGGGGGGCGGTGGAAACACCGGGGAGCTGTTTTTT. Protein: CASSPRGGGGNTGELFF.

V gene TRBV2 combines with J gene TRBJ2-3, with D maybe TRBD2 (6 bases). V dropped 5 bases and J dropped 0 bases, with 15 bases sitting between them. This CDR3 contains 16 residues. Germline CDR1 is SNHLY and CDR2 is FYNNEI. The CDR3 DNA reads TGTGCCAGCAGTCCTTTAACGGGACTCAGCACAGATACGCAGTATTTT. This translates into CASSPLTGLSTDTQYF.

This clone was counted a few times. This chain uses TRBV29-1 with TRBJ1-2; TRBD1 is a possible D gene (6 bases). The V gene's germline CDR1 is SQVTM and CDR2 ANQGSEA. The CDR3 length is 11 residues. With 8 bases removed from V and 8 bases from J, the gap between germline ends came to 15 bases. The CDR3 nucleotides are TGCAGCCTGGGGGGCACGGAGGGCTACACCTTC. Translated: CSLGGTEGYTF.

The chain recombines TRBV6-5 with TRBJ2-7, with a tentative D call TRBD2 (5 bases). Germline values: CDR1 MNHEY, CDR2 SVGAGI. CDR3 length equals 14 residues. V lost 6 bases to trimming and J lost 2 bases, with 14 bases between them. Written as DNA, the CDR3 is TGTGCCAGCAGGTCACAAGCGGATACCTACGAGCAGTACTTC. As protein: CASRSQADTYEQYF.

The J gene is TRBJ1-3, the V gene TRBV15; D gene unclear. This CDR3 contains 14 residues. Germline values: CDR1 LNHNV, CDR2 YYDKDF (reference sequence). V was shortened by 3 bases and J by 0 bases, with 6 bases between the two germline ends. The chain's CDR3 is CATSRDGSGNTIYF. CDR3 bases: TGTGCCACCAGCAGGGACGGCTCTGGAAACACCATATATTTT. Full variable domain (rest looked up from reference TRBV15 and TRBJ1-3): DAMVIQNPRYQVTQFGKPVTLSCSQTLNHNVMYWYQQKSSQAPKLLFHYYDKDFNNEADTPDNFQSRRPNTSFCFLDIRSPGLGDTAMYLCATSRDGSGNTIYFGEGSWLTVV.

The chain is built from TRBV29-1 and TRBJ1-2; TRBD1 agrees at 11 bases. After removal of 0 bases from V and 8 bases from J, the junction contained 5 bases not matched to a gene. Germline lookup yields CDR1 SQVTM and CDR2 ANQGSEA. There are 14 residues in the CDR3. CDR3 loop: CSVEDRGTGGGYTF. The CDR3 coding sequence is TGCAGCGTTGAAGATCGTGGGACAGGGGGAGGCTACACCTTC. The complete variable domain, with remaining parts taken from reference TRBV29-1 and TRBJ1-2, reads SAVISQKPSRDICQRGTSLTIQCQVDSQVTMMFWYRQQPGQSLTLIATANQGSEATYESGFVIDKFPISRPNLTFSTLTVSNMSPEDSSIYLCSVEDRGTGGGYTFGSGTRLTVV.

The gene calls are TRBV2 and TRBJ2-7; D unclear. Trimming removed 4 bases from V and 8 bases from J, with 9 bases in between. The CDR3 runs to 11 residues. The germline CDR1 and CDR2 sequences are SNHLY and FYNNEI. CDR3 amino acids: CASSVGGKQYF. The CDR3 region has the DNA TGTGCCAGCAGTGTCGGCGGTAAGCAGTACTTC.

V usage is TRBV6-5 and J usage is TRBJ2-7; D might be TRBD1 or TRBD2, each matching 5 bases. Between the trimmed V and J ends, which lost 5 bases and 2 bases, there was a span of 13 bases. The CDR3 loop spans 14 amino acids. From germline, CDR1 is MNHEY and CDR2 SVGAGI. The CDR3 loop reads CASSDRDAAYEQYF. CDR3 DNA: TGTGCCAGCAGTGACCGGGACGCAGCCTACGAGCAGTACTTC.

V is TRBV6-4 and J is TRBJ2-1; 10 nucleotides agree with TRBD2. Losses at the gene ends were 0 bases for V and 4 bases for J; bases not matched to a gene: 0. The germline V gene has CDR1 MRHNA and CDR2 SNTAGT. The length of the CDR3 is 15 residues. The CDR3 bases are TGTGCCAGCAGTGACTCGACTAGCGGGTACAATGAGCAGTTCTTC. This codes for CASSDSTSGYNEQFF.

The chain employs TRBV18 and TRBJ1-1; D remains unclear. Germline V CDR1 and CDR2: KGHSH, LQKENI. The V end was cut by 10 bases, the J end by 4 bases, with 16 bases between. The CDR3 has 13 amino acids. DNA of the CDR3: TGTGCCACCACGGGAATCTCGGCCACTGAAGCTTTCTTT. This gives the protein CATTGISATEAFF.

This clone was detected once. This chain joins TRBV18 and TRBJ2-1, with a tentative D call TRBD1 (6 bases). The CDR3 totals 15 residues. Trimming removed 2 bases at V and 2 bases at J, with 10 bases between. CDR1 and CDR2 (germline): KGHSH, LQKENI. This CDR3 reads CASSPAGVAYNEQFF. The CDR3 nucleotides read TGTGCCAGCTCACCAGCAGGGGTGGCCTACAATGAGCAGTTCTTC.

A single count supports this clone. The V gene is TRBV9, the J gene TRBJ2-2, with D maybe TRBD2 (6 bases). The V and J ends lost 1 base and 4 bases respectively, with 8 bases between them. The CDR3 covers 14 residues. Germline V gene sequence: CDR1 SGDLS, CDR2 YYNGEE. The CDR3 is CASSVSGSTGELFF. The CDR3 DNA is TGTGCCAGCAGCGTATCCGGGAGCACCGGGGAGCTGTTTTTT.